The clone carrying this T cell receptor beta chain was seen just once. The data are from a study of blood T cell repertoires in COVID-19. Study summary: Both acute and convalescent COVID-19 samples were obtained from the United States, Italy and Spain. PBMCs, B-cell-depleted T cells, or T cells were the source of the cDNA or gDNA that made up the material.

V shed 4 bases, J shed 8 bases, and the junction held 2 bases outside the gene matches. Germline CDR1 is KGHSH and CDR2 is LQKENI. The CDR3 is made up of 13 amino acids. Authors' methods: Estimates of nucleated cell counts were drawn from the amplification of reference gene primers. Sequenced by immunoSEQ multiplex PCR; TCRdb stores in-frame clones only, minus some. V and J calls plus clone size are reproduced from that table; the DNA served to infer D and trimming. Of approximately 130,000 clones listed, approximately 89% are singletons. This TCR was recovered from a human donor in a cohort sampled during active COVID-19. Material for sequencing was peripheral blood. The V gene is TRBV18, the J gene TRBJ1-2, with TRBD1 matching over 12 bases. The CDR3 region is CASSQGQGAGYTF. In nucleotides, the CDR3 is TGTGCCAGCTCACAGGGACAGGGGGCCGGCTACACCTTC.